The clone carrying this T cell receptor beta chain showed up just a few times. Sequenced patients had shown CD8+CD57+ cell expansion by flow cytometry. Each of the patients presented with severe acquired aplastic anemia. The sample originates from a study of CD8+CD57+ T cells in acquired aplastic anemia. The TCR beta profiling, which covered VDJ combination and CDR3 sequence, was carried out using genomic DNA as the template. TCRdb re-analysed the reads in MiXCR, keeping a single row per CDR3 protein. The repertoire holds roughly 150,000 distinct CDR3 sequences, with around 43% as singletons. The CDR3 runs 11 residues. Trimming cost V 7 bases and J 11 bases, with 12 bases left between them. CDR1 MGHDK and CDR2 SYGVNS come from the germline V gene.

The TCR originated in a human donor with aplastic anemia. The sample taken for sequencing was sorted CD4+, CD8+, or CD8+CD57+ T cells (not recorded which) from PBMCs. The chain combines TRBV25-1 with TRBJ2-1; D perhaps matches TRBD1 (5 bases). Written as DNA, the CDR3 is TGTGCCAGCACTCTAGGACAACAGCAGTTCTTC. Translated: CASTLGQQQFF.